This T cell receptor beta chain was captured by sequencing in a study of cytomegalovirus exposure and HLA in healthy donors. Regarding the study as a whole: Previously analyzed data showed that most TCR beta V segments were productive at a frequency of about 90% or about 30%. Later analysis associated a missense DCLRE1C variant with TCR beta V- and J-gene trimming. Some V segments (TRBV6-2 and TRBV6-3 among them) were excluded as indistinguishable.

This clone was observed once. Its antigen is not identified. The sample holds other DNA sequences that translate to the same CDR3. This PCR relied on a set of 60 Vbeta primers and 13 Jbeta primers. Authors' methods: A later analysis counted 65 million to 80 million unique TCR beta chains, around 10 million shared. Sequencing used immunoSEQ multiplex PCR; TCRdb keeps in-frame clones, though not all of them. For V, J and clone size, that table is used; D and trimming come from the DNA. Found here are more than 90,000 clones, about 80% of them singletons; the top ten hold about 2%. The CDR3 is 14 residues long. The germline CDR1 and CDR2 sequences are SGHTA and FQGNSA. V dropped 5 bases and J dropped 1; count of bases not matched to a gene: 3.

Material: PBMCs. The source is a middle-aged man in good health and CMV-seronegative. The V and J genes are TRBV7-2 and TRBJ2-3, with 7 bases matching TRBD2. The CDR3 DNA is TGTGCCAGCAGCCCACGGGGGGGCACAGATACGCAGTATTTT. This sequence encodes CASSPRGGTDTQYF.